The clone carrying this T cell receptor (beta chain) showed up many times. What it recognizes is unknown. This record comes from a study of T cells in Graves' hyperthyroidism and ophthalmopathy. Trimming took off 3 bases at V and 7 bases at J, with 12 bases between the two ends. The CDR3 extends over 12 amino acids. The germline V gene has CDR1 DFQATT and CDR2 SNEGSKA (reference sequence). RNA transcripts yielded amplified TCR beta CDR3 regions. A set of HTBI primers served as the primers for a first-round RT-PCR of the TCR CDR3. TCRdb used MiXCR to reprocess the multiplex PCR reads, holding one entry per CDR3 protein. The sample includes hundreds of thousands of distinct CDR3 sequences, 12% to 15% of them seen just once. General study results and limits: Most thyroid clonotypes that were expanded above 0.001 also turned up in blood.

What was sequenced was blood. This TCR was sampled from a woman aged 40 to 50 with Graves' ophthalmopathy. This rearrangement joins TRBV20-1 to TRBJ1-1; no firm D call. The CDR3 reads CSARRSLSEAFF. DNA of the CDR3: TGCAGTGCTAGGAGGTCGTTGAGTGAAGCTTTCTTT.